The 10 T cell receptor beta chains below were found in one sample sequenced in a study of blood T cells in healthy people across ages. Using a J-beta primer mix together with a sample-barcoded 5' primer, a second PCR was run for roughly 6 to 12 cycles. TCRdb redid the calling of the 5' RACE reads with MiXCR, one entry per CDR3 protein. This sample yields 910,000 or so distinct CDR3 sequences, of which about 53% are seen a single time; roughly 23% belongs to the top ten. The material sequenced was blood. These receptors were taken from an older woman in good health.

V and J are TRBV3-1 and TRBJ1-2, with D unresolved. Germline V lookup: CDR1 LGHDT, CDR2 YNNKEL (reference sequence). CDR3 size: 14 residues. V was trimmed by 0 bases and J by 4 bases, leaving 9 bases between them. CDR3: CASSQDWPLYGYTF. The CDR3 DNA reads TGTGCCAGCAGCCAAGATTGGCCTCTCTATGGCTACACCTTC.

This clonotype was observed a handful of times. This CDR3 reads CSALDTLLGQYF. The CDR3, as DNA: TGCAGCGCCCTGGACACGCTATTAGGGCAGTACTTC. V and J are TRBV29-1 and TRBJ2-5; D is possibly TRBD1 (5 bases). The CDR3 covers 12 residues. Germline CDR1 and CDR2: SQVTM and ANQGSEA. Trimming took off 7 bases at V and 11 bases at J, with 20 bases between the two ends.

Note on this clonotype: A much more abundant neighbour one base away suggests this may be a read error. The gene calls are TRBV7-2 and TRBJ2-5, with D possibly being TRBD1 (6 bases). CDR1 and CDR2 (germline): SGHTA, FQGNSA. CDR3 length equals 14 residues. The CDR3 DNA reads as TGTGTCAGCAGCTTAGAGACAGGCCAAGAGACCCAGTACTTC. This translates into CVSSLETGQETQYF.

This clonotype was observed a few times. V is TRBV6-2 or TRBV6-3 and J is TRBJ2-1; tentative D call: TRBD2 (6 bases). The CDR3 totals 14 residues. The V gene's germline CDR1 is MNHEY and CDR2 SVGEGT. Trimming removed 9 bases at V and 2 bases at J, with 14 bases between. CDR3 DNA sequence: TGTGCCAGTAAGGAGGGAGACCCCTACAATGAGCAGTTCTTC. Translation gives CASKEGDPYNEQFF.

J is TRBJ2-1 and V is TRBV27; D gene ambiguous. CDR3 length: 12 amino acids. V lost 6 bases to trimming and J lost 5 bases, with 8 bases between them. CDR1 MNHEY and CDR2 SMNVEV come from the germline V gene (reference sequence). The CDR3, as DNA: TGTGCCAGCAGCCACGTGCACAATGAGCAGTTCTTC. Translation: CASSHVHNEQFF.

The chain is built from TRBV6-5 and TRBJ2-6; D is unclear. Trimming removed 10 bases from V and 0 bases from J, with 10 bases in between. The CDR3 has 14 residues. Germline V gives CDR1 MNHEY, CDR2 SVGAGI. This CDR3 is CATRMPSGANVLTF. The CDR3 region has the DNA TGTGCCACCCGCATGCCCTCTGGGGCCAACGTCCTGACTTTC.

This clonotype was seen once. The chain joins TRBV7-3 to TRBJ2-1; D unresolved. Germline CDR1 reads SGHTA; CDR2 reads FQGTGA. The CDR3 loop spans 15 amino acids. V lost 5 bases to trimming and J lost 2 bases, with 13 bases between them. CDR3 sequence (DNA): TGTGCCAGCAGCAGCAATACCGACCCCTACAATGAGCAGTTCTTC. Amino acids: CASSSNTDPYNEQFF.

The chain recombines TRBV6-2 or TRBV6-3 with TRBJ1-5; TRBD1 matches at 7 bases. Trimming at V came to 2 bases and at J to 9 bases, leaving 4 bases not matched to a gene. The CDR3 is made up of 13 amino acids. The germline gives CDR1 MNHEY, CDR2 SVGEGT. The CDR3 DNA is TGTGCCAGCAGTTACACAGGGGTTGCGCCCCAGCATTTT. Translation gives CASSYTGVAPQHF.

The chain is built from TRBV7-9 and TRBJ2-1, with D possibly matching TRBD1 (5 bases). The CDR3 spans 14 residues. CDR1 is SEHNR, CDR2 FQNEAQ, per germline (reference sequence). V shed 5 bases and J shed 10 bases, with 18 bases lying between them. DNA for the CDR3: TGTGCCAGCAGCCCCATCACAGGAGTCGGAGAGCAGTTCTTC. Amino acid sequence: CASSPITGVGEQFF.

This clonotype was counted a single time. V and J are TRBV28 and TRBJ2-1; D gene uncertain. V shed 10 bases and J shed 7 bases, with 17 bases lying between them. Per the germline V gene, CDR1 is MDHEN and CDR2 is SYDVKM. The CDR3 has 13 residues. The CDR3 region is CATEDQEWNEQFF. CDR3 DNA sequence: TGTGCCACCGAAGATCAGGAGTGGAATGAGCAGTTCTTC.